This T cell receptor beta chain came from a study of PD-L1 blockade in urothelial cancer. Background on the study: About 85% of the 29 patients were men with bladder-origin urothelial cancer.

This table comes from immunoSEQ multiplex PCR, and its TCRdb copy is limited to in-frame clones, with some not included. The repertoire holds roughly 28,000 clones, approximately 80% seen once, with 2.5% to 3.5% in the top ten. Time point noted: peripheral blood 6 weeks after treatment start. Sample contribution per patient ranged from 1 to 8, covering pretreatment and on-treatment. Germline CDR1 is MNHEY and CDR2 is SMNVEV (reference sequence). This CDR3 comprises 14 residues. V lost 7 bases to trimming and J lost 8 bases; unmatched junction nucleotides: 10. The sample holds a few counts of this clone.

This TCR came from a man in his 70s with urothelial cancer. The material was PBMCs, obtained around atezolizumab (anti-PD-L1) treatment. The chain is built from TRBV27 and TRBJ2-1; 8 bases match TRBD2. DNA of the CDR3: TGTGCCAGCACCCCTAACTACGGGGGGGATGAGCAGTTCTTC. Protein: CASTPNYGGDEQFF.